This paragraph covers one T cell receptor (beta chain) sequence. The antigen it binds to is not known. It has no much larger one-base neighbor in the sample; base qualities were not kept. Participants were included only if at least one PBMC sample before ART initiation and at least two post-ART samples were available. Treatment was received in the United States of America by all participants with HIV. Before DNA extraction, cryopreserved samples of roughly 0.95-10 million PBMC were thawed and washed. At the time of the earliest PBMC sample, participants with HIV were aged between roughly 20 and 55 years. PBMC samples were contributed by each participant from 1-4 timepoints before ART initiation and 2-8 timepoints after ART initiation, with a median of 7 samples. Serial HIV viral load, CD4+ T-cell count, ART history and demographic data were obtained for every participant. Genomic DNA was extracted from unsorted PBMC with a Qiagen kit on a QIAcube, processed in batches of 12 samples.

The record originates from a study of long-term antiretroviral therapy in people with HIV (dated by TCRdb to between 2021 and 2022). As for the study more broadly: The earliest samples were collected roughly a decade before the 2015 WHO recommendation for immediate ART, at a time when ART was usually postponed until CD4 counts fell. About two fifths of the roughly 30 participants with HIV were female. From fewer than 35 adults with confirmed HIV infection, the cohort provided 150 to 200 cryopreserved PBMC samples, gathered serially across a mean of about six years (range 1-12). A retrospective serial study tested whether ART initiation and durable HIV suppression were associated with changes in peripheral blood TRB repertoire composition and diversity. Test extractions of a monoclonal T-cell line alongside fewer than 40 polyclonal samples showed no cross-contamination during QIAcube processing. Beyond this particular receptor, the publication reports: ART initiation was associated with a significant increase in TRB diversity, but diversity stayed significantly below transplant donor controls even after long-term ART. Inferences about post-ART repertoire changes are limited because no data were available on ART adherence, viral resistance or therapy changes. The repertoire was dominated across all time points by expanded TRB clones identified before ART initiation, although this dominance was seen to fluctuate and to decrease in many PLHIV after ART. Because pre-ART samples had limited cell numbers, profiling was done on unsorted PBMC rather than on sorted CD4+ and CD8+ T cells. Samples dated from the mid-2000s to the late 2010s, and the ART regimens used may be less effective than current ones. CDR3 length ranges in HIV repertoires were narrower than in controls, and network structure suggested an antigen-experienced repertoire with only a slight naive shift after ART. Since PBMC availability was limited, sequencing covered only the TCR beta chain, with no alpha chain pairing.

The CDR1 and CDR2 encoded by the germline V gene are KGHSH and LQKENI. Trimming takes 6 bases off V and 4 bases off J; junction bases not matched to a gene: 8. The CDR3 covers 15 residues, taking in both the cysteine and the phenylalanine. Of all the DNA, just the CDR3 is kept, 45 bases in frame from base 1. The immunoSEQ hsTCRB v3.0 assay was used at survey level resolution to sequence the TRB variable region. The target sequencing depth for TRB was about 40,000-55,000 T-cell genomes per sample. TRB libraries were pooled and sequenced on an Illumina MiSeq using a v3 150-cycle kit. In the source study's methods: Repertoire analysis was performed in R inside a reproducible Nextflow workflow that covered QC, data transformation and analysis. Custom analyses were implemented in LymphoSeq2, an R package for AIRR-Seq data exploration. Four samples that produced fewer than 5000 total TRB sequences were removed, so 150 to 200 HIV repertoires were analyzed. Among the 188 retained HIV repertoires, 55 to 60 were collected before ART initiation and 120 to 130 were collected after ART initiation. Repertoires were downsampled to 5000 TRB nucleotide sequences, with summary statistics averaged over 100 downsampling iterations. Only TRB sequences with CDR3 regions of at least seven amino acids were retained for analysis. Two measures captured diversity: a Shannon entropy-derived clonality score and the Gini coefficient. In the repertoire networks, any two of the top 5000 CDR3 amino acid sequences were linked whenever the two sequences differed by an edit distance of one. GLIPH2 predicted antigen specificity groups and MHC restriction for TRB CDR3 amino acid sequences. To flag known CMV, EBV, HIV or tissue antigen associations, CDR3 amino acid sequences were matched against VDJdb and McPAS-TCR. Pre-ART, post-ART and control groups were compared with Wilcoxon signed-rank tests and Holm-Bonferroni correction. As stored in TCRdb, this immuneACCESS dataset retains in-frame rearrangements with V and J assigned. A fraction of the clones does not appear; measured against another copy, unresolved V genes explain less than half of the discrepancy, and the remainder lacks a known reason. V, J and clone size are those of that table, while D and trimming were read from the DNA. The sample table contains roughly 18,000 clones; only one count was recorded for about 77% of them. More than 7.5% of the sample lies in the top ten.

The clonotype was recovered from a woman in her 40s with HIV. The chain uses TRBV18 and TRBJ2-3, and TRBD1 matches 9 of the central bases. The sample was unsorted PBMCs, taken at the start of antiretroviral therapy, before treatment. CDR3 reads: CASSPGTGSADTQYF. The DNA is as follows: TGTGCCAGCTCGCCCGGGACAGGGTCGGCAGATACGCAGTATTTT.